This TCR beta chain was obtained from a study of blood T cell repertoires in COVID-19. The wider study: The United States, Italy and Spain provided the acute and convalescent COVID-19 samples. From T cells, B-cell-depleted T cells, or PBMCs came the material, which was cDNA or gDNA.

This clone has a single count. Enrolled through a virtual design, the participants were between roughly 18 and 90 years of age and came from 24 US areas. Germline-derived CDR1 and CDR2 are LNHDA and SQIVND (reference sequence). The V and J ends lost 6 bases and 5 bases, in that order; junction bases with no gene match: 9. This CDR3 is built from 15 residues. In the source study's methods: Using reference gene primer amplification, nucleated cell counts were estimated. Method: immunoSEQ multiplex PCR; TCRdb's copy keeps in-frame clones and lacks some. The V and J calls and the clone size are those of that table, but D and trimming were determined from the DNA. This repertoire shows 430,000 or so clones, 70% to 90% found once; its top ten account for less than 2%.

The clonotype originates from a woman in her 40s who had recovered from COVID-19. V and J are TRBV19 and TRBJ1-2; the match to TRBD1 covers 10 bases. The sample was PBMCs or T cells enriched from blood (not recorded which). CDR3 nucleotides: TGTGCCAGTAGCCCCCGGGACAGGGGTTCGTATGGCTACACCTTC. Protein: CASSPRDRGSYGYTF.